Sequencing of this TCR beta chain was carried out in a study of beta chain features in type 1 diabetes. In the case of this clone: The antigen is unknown.

General observations from the study: Researchers caution that PCR might favor shorter templates, equally among patients and controls. TCRB CDR3s from Type 1 diabetes patients were moderately but significantly shorter in all four CD4+ subsets.

V was pared by 5 bases and J by 2 bases, with 16 bases between. Germline V gene sequence: CDR1 KGHSH, CDR2 LQKENI. The CDR3 contains 16 residues. Expressed TCRB transcripts were sequenced, since all the RNA that had been isolated was reverse transcribed. Deep immunoSEQ sequencing covered naive, central memory and regulatory T cell samples. Profiling relied on immunoSEQ multiplex PCR, and the TCRdb table lists in-frame clones only, not all of them. The data show 500,000 to 650,000 clones, 9.5% to 15% seen once. One heparinised draw, averaging approximately 120 mL, was taken per donor. Purities in excess of 98% were seen in all sorted populations.

The TCR was taken from a man younger than 45 with type 1 diabetes. The sample taken for sequencing was naive CD4+ T cells from blood. The chain combines TRBV18 with TRBJ1-5; perhaps TRBD1 as D (6 bases). For the CDR3, the DNA is TGTGCCAGCTCATCGACTTTAAACAGGGGCAATCAGCCCCAGCATTTT. As protein: CASSSTLNRGNQPQHF.